This T cell receptor (beta chain) was found in a study of shared clonotypes between healthy human individuals. Points on this clone: Within the sample, other DNA sequences also encode this same CDR3.

The method was immunoSEQ multiplex PCR; TCRdb's version includes in-frame clones alone and lacks a portion of them. The sample holds 950,000 to 1,200,000 clones, roughly 80% seen once. The source is a man between 18 and 29 years old in good health. Some clones in this sample may be carry-over from other donors' samples. Input material: memory CD4+ T cells from PBMCs. The subset was: CD45RA-negative fraction.

DNA of the CDR3: TGCAGCGTCGCCTACAGGGGAGGTGAGACCCAGTACTTC. Amino acids: CSVAYRGGETQYF. The rearrangement uses TRBV29-1 and TRBJ2-5; tentative D call: TRBD1 (7 bases). Between the trimmed V and J ends, which lost 6 bases and 5 bases, there was a span of 16 bases. CDR3 length: 13 residues. Germline V lookup: CDR1 SQVTM, CDR2 ANQGSEA.